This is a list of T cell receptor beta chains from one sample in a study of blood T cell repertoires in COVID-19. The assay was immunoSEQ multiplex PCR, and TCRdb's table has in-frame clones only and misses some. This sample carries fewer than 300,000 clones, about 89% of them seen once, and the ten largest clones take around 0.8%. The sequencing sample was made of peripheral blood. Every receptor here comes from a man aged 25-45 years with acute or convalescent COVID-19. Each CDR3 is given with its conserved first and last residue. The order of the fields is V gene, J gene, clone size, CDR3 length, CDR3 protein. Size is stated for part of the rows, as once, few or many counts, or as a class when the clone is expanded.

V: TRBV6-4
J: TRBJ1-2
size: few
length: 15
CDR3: CASSDSGRINYGYTF

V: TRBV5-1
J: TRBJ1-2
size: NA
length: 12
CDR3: CASSSYRDGYTF

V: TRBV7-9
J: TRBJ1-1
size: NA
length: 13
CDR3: CASRRTVNTEAFF

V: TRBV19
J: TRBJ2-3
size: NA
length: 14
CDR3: CASCFSSSTDTQYF

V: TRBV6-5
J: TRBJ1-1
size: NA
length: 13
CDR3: CASSFPGFKEAFF

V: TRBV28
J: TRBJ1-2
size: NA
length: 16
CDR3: CASSSPTGAGVYGYTF

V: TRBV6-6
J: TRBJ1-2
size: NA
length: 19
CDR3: CASSPKPIPQPGRDYGYTF

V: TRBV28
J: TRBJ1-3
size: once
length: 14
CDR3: CASIQGGSGNTIYF

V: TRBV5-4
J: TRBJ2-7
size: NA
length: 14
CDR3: CASSPGTGVYEQYF

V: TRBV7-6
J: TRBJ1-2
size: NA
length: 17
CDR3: CASSLLPPGDTNYGYTF

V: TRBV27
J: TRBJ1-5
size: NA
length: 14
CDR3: CASATLGGEWPQHF

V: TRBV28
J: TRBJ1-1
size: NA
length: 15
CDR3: CASRGTGEGNTEAFF

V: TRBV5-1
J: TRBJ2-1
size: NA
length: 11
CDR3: CASSFLNEQFF

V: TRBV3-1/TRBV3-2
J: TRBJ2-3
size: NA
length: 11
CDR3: CASSRADTQYF

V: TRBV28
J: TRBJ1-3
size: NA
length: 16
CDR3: CAGSSGTSGSGNTIYF

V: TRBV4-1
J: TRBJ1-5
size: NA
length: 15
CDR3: CASSQETGKNQPQHF

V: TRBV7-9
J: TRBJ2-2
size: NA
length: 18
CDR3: CASRLPLIQESNTGELFF

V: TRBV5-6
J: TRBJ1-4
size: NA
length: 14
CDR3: CASSLAISRGKLFF

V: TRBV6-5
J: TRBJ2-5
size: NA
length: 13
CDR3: CASRRQDQETQYF

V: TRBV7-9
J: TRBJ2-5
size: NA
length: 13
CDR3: CASSPVHQETQYF

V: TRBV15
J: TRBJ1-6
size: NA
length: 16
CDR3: CATSRGDGQGGSPLHF

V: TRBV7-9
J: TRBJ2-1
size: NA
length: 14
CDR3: CASSPTGSYNEQFF

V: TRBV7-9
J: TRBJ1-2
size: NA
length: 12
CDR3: CASSRESYGYTF

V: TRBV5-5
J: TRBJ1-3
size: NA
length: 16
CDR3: CASSSLTGTGGNTIYF

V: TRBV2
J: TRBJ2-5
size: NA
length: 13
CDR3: CARTGTGEETQYF

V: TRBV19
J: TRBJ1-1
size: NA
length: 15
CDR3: CASSIGRGMNTEAFF

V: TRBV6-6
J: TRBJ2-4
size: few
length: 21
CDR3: CASSNSYSGPKIQGAKNIQYF

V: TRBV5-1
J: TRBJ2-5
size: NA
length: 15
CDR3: CASSLAVGGSETQYF

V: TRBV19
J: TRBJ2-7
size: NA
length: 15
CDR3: CASSITGDRLYEQYF

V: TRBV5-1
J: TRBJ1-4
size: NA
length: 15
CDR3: CASSLARATNEKLFF

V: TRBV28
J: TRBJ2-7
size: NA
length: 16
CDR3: CASSPYGTSGTYEQYF

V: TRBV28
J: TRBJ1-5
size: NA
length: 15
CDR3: CASSFYRGLGQPQHF

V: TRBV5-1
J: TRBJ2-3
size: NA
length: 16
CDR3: CASREVFGTPGDTQYF